The 21 T cell receptor beta chains listed next were all sequenced from one sample in a study of blood T cells in healthy people across ages. The authors ran a second PCR of about 7 to 11 cycles using a sample-barcoded 5' primer and a J-beta primer mix. One entry per CDR3 protein, called by TCRdb with MiXCR from the 5' RACE reads. This table has around 1.5 million distinct CDR3 sequences, roughly 32% appearing once. The sequencing sample was made of blood. The receptors come from a woman in her twenties or thirties in good health.

The chain joins TRBV5-1 to TRBJ1-5; possibly TRBD1 for D (5 bases). The CDR3 covers 15 residues. Between the trimmed V and J ends, which lost 4 bases and 4 bases, there was a span of 15 bases. Germline lookup yields CDR1 SGHRS and CDR2 YFSETQ. In DNA, the CDR3 is TGCGCCAGCAGCCTTAATGTAGGGGAGAATCAGCCCCAGCATTTT. This codes for CASSLNVGENQPQHF.

This clonotype has just a few counts. The chain links TRBV7-2 to TRBJ2-5; a weak D match, TRBD2 (7 bases). The germline V and J ends were trimmed by 1 base and 0 bases, with 18 bases remaining between them. CDR1 is SGHTA and CDR2 is FQGNSA in the germline V gene. The CDR3 totals 18 residues. The CDR3 DNA reads TGTGCCAGCAGCTTAGAATCTCAGGGCGGGGGCGACCAAGAGACCCAGTACTTC. Amino acid sequence: CASSLESQGGGDQETQYF.

This chain uses TRBV21-1 with TRBJ1-2; no check of the table's D call, TRBD1, against the DNA was made. TRBV21-1 is designated a pseudogene. The length of the CDR3 is 17 residues. Here the CDR3 reads CASSTLDRYSPDYGYTF. CDR3 DNA: TGTGCCAGCAGCACCCTTGACAGGTACTCCCCCGACTATGGCTACACCTTC.

This chain joins TRBV4-1 and TRBJ2-7; no firm D call. Germline V gene sequence: CDR1 MGHRA, CDR2 YSYEKL. The germline V and J ends were trimmed by 0 bases and 0 bases, with 12 bases remaining between them. CDR3 size: 16 residues. Here the CDR3 reads CASSQDSGGISYEQYF. The CDR3 DNA is TGCGCCAGCAGCCAAGATTCAGGCGGAATCTCCTACGAGCAGTACTTC.

J is TRBJ2-1 and V is TRBV21-1; the table's D call, TRBD2, was not checked against the DNA. TRBV21-1 is marked as a pseudogene. This CDR3 has 16 amino acids. The CDR3 protein is CASSATGTSGTDEQFF. The CDR3, as DNA: TGTGCCAGCAGCGCTACCGGGACTAGCGGCACCGATGAGCAGTTCTTC.

The sample holds a few counts of this clonotype. The CDR3 bases are TGTGCCAGCAGCCTCCCGGGGACTAGCGGACGCAATGAGCAGTTCTTC. Its protein is CASSLPGTSGRNEQFF. The chain couples TRBV2 to TRBJ2-1, with 11 bases lining up with TRBD2. This CDR3 is 16 amino acids long. The germline V gene encodes CDR1 SNHLY and CDR2 FYNNEI. With 6 bases clipped from V and 6 bases from J, the junction kept 10 bases outside the gene matches.

The rearrangement joins TRBV20-1 to TRBJ2-5; D may be TRBD2 (6 bases). Between the trimmed V and J ends, which lost 1 base and 1 base, there was a span of 16 bases. Germline V CDR1 and CDR2: DFQATT, SNEGSKA (reference sequence). The length of the CDR3 is 16 residues. The DNA for the CDR3 is TGCAGTGCTAGAGGGGACTCGGATGGGTTCCAAGAGACCCAGTACTTC. This encodes CSARGDSDGFQETQYF.

The chain has TRBV4-1 and TRBJ1-6; TRBD1 might be the D (5 bases). V shed 1 base and J shed 3 bases, with 16 bases lying between them. The germline gives CDR1 MGHRA, CDR2 YSYEKL. The CDR3 runs to 18 residues. The CDR3 sequence: CASSQGGSGSFYNSPLHF. CDR3 DNA sequence: TGCGCCAGCAGCCAAGGAGGATCAGGGAGCTTCTATAATTCACCCCTCCACTTT.

The CDR3 loop reads CASSLTTGTGGADTQYF. Here the CDR3 DNA reads TGCGCCAGCAGCCTTACGACCGGGACAGGGGGGGCAGATACGCAGTATTTT. The gene calls are TRBV4-1 and TRBJ2-3; 11 nucleotides line up with TRBD1. The J segment lost 4 bases and the V segment lost 4 bases, leaving 10 bases of the junction unmatched. Germline V gene lookup returns CDR1 MGHRA and CDR2 YSYEKL. This CDR3 contains 17 residues.

This chain connects TRBV27 to TRBJ2-4, with TRBD2 as a possible D gene (5 bases). The CDR3 runs 15 residues. Germline loops: CDR1 MNHEY, CDR2 SMNVEV (reference sequence). V shed 8 bases and J shed 0 bases, with 14 bases lying between them. The CDR3 loop is CASGIFGIAKNIQYF. The DNA for the CDR3 is TGTGCCAGCGGGATCTTCGGGATAGCCAAAAACATTCAGTACTTC.

With regard to this clonotype: The CDR3 does not end in the conserved phenylalanine or tryptophan, so this is likely a read error. The V call is TRBV28, the J call TRBJ2-5, with 8 bases identical to TRBD2. Germline assignment: CDR1 MDHEN and CDR2 SYDVKM. There are 13 residues in the CDR3. The V segment lost 6 bases and the J segment 5 bases; nucleotides outside the gene matches: 5. The CDR3: CASSSGTRETQYV. CDR3 sequence (DNA): TGTGCCAGCAGCTCCGGGACTAGGGAGACCCAGTACGTC.

The chain joins TRBV29-1 to TRBJ1-4; no definite D call. The CDR3 totals 14 residues. Trimming removed 5 bases at V and 4 bases at J, with 14 bases between. Germline-derived CDR1 and CDR2 are SQVTM and ANQGSEA. The CDR3 bases are TGCAGCGTTCTCCGGCGGCCTGATAATGAAAAACTGTTTTTT. Translating gives CSVLRRPDNEKLFF.

In this sample, this clonotype turned up a few times. The chain joins TRBV9 to TRBJ1-2; 7 bases line up with TRBD1. V was clipped by 4 bases and J by 8 bases; unmatched bases: 11. In germline, CDR1 is SGDLS, CDR2 YYNGEE. The CDR3 covers 14 residues. CDR3 nucleotides: TGTGCCAGCAGCCCCCCTGACAGGGCTGGAGGCTACACCTTC. Translation: CASSPPDRAGGYTF.

The DNA of the CDR3 is TGTGCCAGCAGTTTATCGGCCGGACTTTTCTACGAGCAGTACTTC. As protein: CASSLSAGLFYEQYF. The chain employs TRBV27 and TRBJ2-7; D perhaps matches TRBD2 (5 bases). The CDR3 runs to 15 residues. Germline loops: CDR1 MNHEY, CDR2 SMNVEV (reference sequence). Trimming pared 0 bases from V and 3 bases from J, leaving 12 bases between.

The table lists this clonotype with a count of one. The chain has TRBV3-1 and TRBJ1-2; tentative D call: TRBD1 (5 bases). Looked up from germline, CDR1 is LGHDT and CDR2 is YNNKEL (reference sequence). This CDR3 has 12 residues. V lost 8 bases and J 6 bases, leaving 13 bases between the germline ends. CDR3 nucleotides: TGTGCCAGCGAGGACAATGGGAATGGCTACACCTTC. Translating gives CASEDNGNGYTF.

This clonotype was counted between two and nine times. This sequence joins TRBV7-9 and TRBJ2-1; 7 bases line up with TRBD1. This CDR3 has 17 amino acids. Germline V gene sequence: CDR1 SEHNR, CDR2 FQNEAQ (reference sequence). V lost 4 bases to trimming and J lost 3 bases; unmatched junction nucleotides: 12. Written as DNA, the CDR3 is TGTGCCAGCAGCTCACGGACAGGACGGAGTGACTACAATGAGCAGTTCTTC. This sequence encodes CASSSRTGRSDYNEQFF.

This clonotype turned up a few times. The chain uses TRBV3-1 and TRBJ2-7; D assignment may be TRBD1 or TRBD2 (5 bases each). Trimming stripped 4 bases from V and 2 bases from J, with 15 bases between. Germline V gene data show CDR1 as LGHDT and CDR2 as YNNKEL (reference sequence). This CDR3 is 15 amino acids long. DNA of the CDR3: TGTGCCAGCAGCCGAGTATGGGGGAACGCCTACGAGCAGTACTTC. This encodes CASSRVWGNAYEQYF.

This chain connects TRBV12-3 or TRBV12-4 to TRBJ2-6, with D unresolved. Between the trimmed V and J ends, which lost 5 bases and 1 base, there was a span of 24 bases. The CDR3 sequence is 20 residues long. The CDR3 nucleotides read TGTGCCAGCAGTCCACCGGTCTCGATTGGGTTTTCTTCTGGGGCCAACGTCCTGACTTTC. This gives the protein CASSPPVSIGFSSGANVLTF.

This chain uses TRBV28 with TRBJ1-1, with D perhaps TRBD1 (5 bases). Germline CDR1 and CDR2: MDHEN and SYDVKM. V shed 6 bases and J shed 7 bases, with 21 bases lying between them. The length of the CDR3 is 15 residues. The DNA for the CDR3 is TGTGCCAGCAGCCCCGGGGCCGGCAGGAGGGTTGAAGCTTTCTTT. Protein: CASSPGAGRRVEAFF. The entire variable domain, with the rest obtained from reference TRBV28 and TRBJ1-1, is as follows: DVKVTQSSRYLVKRTGEKVFLECVQDMDHENMFWYRQDPGLGLRLIYFSYDVKMKEKGDIPEGYSVSREKKERFSLILESASTNQTSMYLCASSPGAGRRVEAFFGQGTRLTVV.

V usage is TRBV28 and J usage is TRBJ1-5; 9 nucleotides line up with TRBD1. Germline CDR1 and CDR2: MDHEN and SYDVKM. V gave up 6 bases and J gave up 9 bases; unmatched junction bases: 15. The CDR3 sequence is 16 residues long. The CDR3 nucleotides are TGTGCCAGCAGCCGTACCGGGACAGGGATCAAACCGCCCCAGCATTTT. This sequence encodes CASSRTGTGIKPPQHF. Variable domain in full (rest from reference TRBV28 and TRBJ1-5): DVKVTQSSRYLVKRTGEKVFLECVQDMDHENMFWYRQDPGLGLRLIYFSYDVKMKEKGDIPEGYSVSREKKERFSLILESASTNQTSMYLCASSRTGTGIKPPQHFGDGTRLSIL.

This clonotype was seen only a few times. This CDR3 reads CASSLVYPGVGTDTQYF. The CDR3 DNA sequence: TGTGCCAGCAGTTTAGTTTACCCTGGGGTAGGCACAGATACGCAGTATTTT. V and J are TRBV12-3 or TRBV12-4 and TRBJ2-3; D remains ambiguous. The CDR3 is 17 amino acids. Trimming left V 1 base short and J 1 base short, with 15 bases between.